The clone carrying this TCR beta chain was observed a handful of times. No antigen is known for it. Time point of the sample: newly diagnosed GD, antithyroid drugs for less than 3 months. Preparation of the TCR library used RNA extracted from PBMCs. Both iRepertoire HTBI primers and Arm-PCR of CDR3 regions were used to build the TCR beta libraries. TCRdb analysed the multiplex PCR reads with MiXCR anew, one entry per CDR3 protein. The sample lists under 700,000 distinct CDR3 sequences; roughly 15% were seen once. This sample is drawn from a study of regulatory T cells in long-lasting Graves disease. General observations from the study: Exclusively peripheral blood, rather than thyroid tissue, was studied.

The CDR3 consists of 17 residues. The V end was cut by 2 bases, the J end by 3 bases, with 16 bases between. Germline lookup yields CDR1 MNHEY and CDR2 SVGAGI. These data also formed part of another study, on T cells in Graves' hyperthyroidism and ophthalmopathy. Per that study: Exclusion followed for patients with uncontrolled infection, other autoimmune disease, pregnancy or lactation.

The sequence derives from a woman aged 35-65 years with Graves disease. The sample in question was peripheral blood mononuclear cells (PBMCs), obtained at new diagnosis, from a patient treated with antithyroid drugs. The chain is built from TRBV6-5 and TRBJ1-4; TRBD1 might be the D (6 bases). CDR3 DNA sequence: TGTGCCAGCAGTTACGGGGGCCCCTTAGTGGCTAATGAAAAACTGTTTTTT. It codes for CASSYGGPLVANEKLFF.